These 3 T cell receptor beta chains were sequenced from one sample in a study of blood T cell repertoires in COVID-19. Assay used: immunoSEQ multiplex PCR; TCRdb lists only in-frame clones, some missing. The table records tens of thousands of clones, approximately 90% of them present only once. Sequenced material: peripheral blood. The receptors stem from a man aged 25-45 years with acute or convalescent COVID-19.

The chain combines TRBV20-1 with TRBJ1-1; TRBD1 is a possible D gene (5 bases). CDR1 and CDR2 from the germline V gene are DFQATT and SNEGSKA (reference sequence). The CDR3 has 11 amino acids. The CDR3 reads CATPGHTEAFF. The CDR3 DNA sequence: TGCGCCACGCCAGGGCACACTGAAGCTTTCTTT.

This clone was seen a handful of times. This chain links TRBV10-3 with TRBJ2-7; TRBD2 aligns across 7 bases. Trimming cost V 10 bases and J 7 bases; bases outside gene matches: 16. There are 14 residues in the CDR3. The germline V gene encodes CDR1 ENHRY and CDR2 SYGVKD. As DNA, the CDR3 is TGTGCCACAGGGATAAGCGGGAAGGAGCAAGAGCAGTACTTC. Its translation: CATGISGKEQEQYF.

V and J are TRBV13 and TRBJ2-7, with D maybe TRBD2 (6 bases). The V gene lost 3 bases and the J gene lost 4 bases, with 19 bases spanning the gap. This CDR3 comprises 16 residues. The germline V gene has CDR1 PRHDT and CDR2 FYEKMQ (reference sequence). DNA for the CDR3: TGTGCCAGCAGCTTTGCTGCGTTCGGGAGAATGTACGAGCAGTACTTC. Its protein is CASSFAAFGRMYEQYF. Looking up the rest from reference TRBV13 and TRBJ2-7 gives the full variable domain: AAGVIQSPRHLIKEKRETATLKCYPIPRHDTVYWYQQGPGQDPQFLISFYEKMQSDKGSIPDRFSAQQFSDYHSELNMSSLELGDSALYFCASSFAAFGRMYEQYFGPGTRLTVT.